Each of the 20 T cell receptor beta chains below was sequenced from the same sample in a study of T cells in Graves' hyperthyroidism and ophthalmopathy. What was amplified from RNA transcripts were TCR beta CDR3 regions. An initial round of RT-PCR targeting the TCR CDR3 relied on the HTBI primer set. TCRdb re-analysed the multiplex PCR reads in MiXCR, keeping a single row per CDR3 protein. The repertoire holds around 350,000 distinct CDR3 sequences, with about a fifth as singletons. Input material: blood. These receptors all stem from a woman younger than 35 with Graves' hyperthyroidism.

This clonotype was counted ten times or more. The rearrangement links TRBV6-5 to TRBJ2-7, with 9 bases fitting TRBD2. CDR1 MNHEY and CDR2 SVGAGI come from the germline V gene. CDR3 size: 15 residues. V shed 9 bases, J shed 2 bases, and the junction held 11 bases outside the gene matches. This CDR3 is CASIFLLAGPYEQYF. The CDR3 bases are TGTGCCAGTATCTTCCTGCTAGCGGGGCCCTACGAGCAGTACTTC.

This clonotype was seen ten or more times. The CDR3 DNA reads TGCAGTGCAACCAGCGGGGGGGCCTACGAGCAGTACTTC. Translated: CSATSGGAYEQYF. The rearrangement links TRBV20-1 to TRBJ2-7; 10 bases fit TRBD2. With V trimmed by 6 bases and J by 2 bases, 4 bases remained unmatched. Germline V gene data show CDR1 as DFQATT and CDR2 as SNEGSKA (reference sequence). The CDR3 runs 13 residues.

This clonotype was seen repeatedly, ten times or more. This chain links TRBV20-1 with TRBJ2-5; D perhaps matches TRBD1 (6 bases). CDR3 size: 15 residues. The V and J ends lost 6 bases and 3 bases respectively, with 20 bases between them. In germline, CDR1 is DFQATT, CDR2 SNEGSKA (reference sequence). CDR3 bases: TGCAGTGCGAAAGCAGCGACAGGAATAGAAGAGACCCAGTACTTC. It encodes CSAKAATGIEETQYF.

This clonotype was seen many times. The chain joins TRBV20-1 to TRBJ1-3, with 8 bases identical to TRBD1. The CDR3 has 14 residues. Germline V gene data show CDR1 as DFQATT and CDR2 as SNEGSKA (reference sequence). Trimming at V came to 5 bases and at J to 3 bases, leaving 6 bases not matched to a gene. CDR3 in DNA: TGCAGTGCTCCGGCAGGGGGCCTTGGAAACACCATATATTTT. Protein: CSAPAGGLGNTIYF.

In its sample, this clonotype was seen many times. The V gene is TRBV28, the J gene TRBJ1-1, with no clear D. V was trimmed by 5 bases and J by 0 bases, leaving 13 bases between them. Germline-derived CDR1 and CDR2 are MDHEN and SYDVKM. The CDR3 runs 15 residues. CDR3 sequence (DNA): TGTGCCAGCAGTCAAGCCGAGCTGATGAACACTGAAGCTTTCTTT. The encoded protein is CASSQAELMNTEAFF.

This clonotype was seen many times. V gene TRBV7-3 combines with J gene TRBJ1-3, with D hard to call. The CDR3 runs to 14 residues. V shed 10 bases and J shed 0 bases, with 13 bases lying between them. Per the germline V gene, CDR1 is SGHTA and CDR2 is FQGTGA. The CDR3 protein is CAIVHGCSGNTIYF. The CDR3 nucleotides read TGTGCCATCGTACACGGGTGCTCTGGAAACACCATATATTTT.

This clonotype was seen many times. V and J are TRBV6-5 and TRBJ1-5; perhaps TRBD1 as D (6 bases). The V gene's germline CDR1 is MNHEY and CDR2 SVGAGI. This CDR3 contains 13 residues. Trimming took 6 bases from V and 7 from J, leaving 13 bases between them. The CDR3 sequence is CASRQGSGQPQHF. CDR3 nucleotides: TGTGCCAGCAGACAGGGTTCAGGGCAGCCCCAGCATTTT.

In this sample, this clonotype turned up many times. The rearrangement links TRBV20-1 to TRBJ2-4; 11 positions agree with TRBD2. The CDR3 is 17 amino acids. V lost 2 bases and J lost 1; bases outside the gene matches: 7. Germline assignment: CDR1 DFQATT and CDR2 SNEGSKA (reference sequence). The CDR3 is CSARSASGGPAKNIQYF. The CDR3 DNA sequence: TGCAGTGCTAGATCTGCTAGCGGGGGGCCGGCCAAAAACATTCAGTACTTC.

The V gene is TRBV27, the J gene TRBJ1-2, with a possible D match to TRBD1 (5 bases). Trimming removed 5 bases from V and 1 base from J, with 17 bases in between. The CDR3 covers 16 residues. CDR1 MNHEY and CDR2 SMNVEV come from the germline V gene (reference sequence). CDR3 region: CASSPLPQGDNYGYTF. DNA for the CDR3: TGTGCCAGCAGTCCTCTGCCCCAGGGAGATAACTATGGCTACACCTTC.

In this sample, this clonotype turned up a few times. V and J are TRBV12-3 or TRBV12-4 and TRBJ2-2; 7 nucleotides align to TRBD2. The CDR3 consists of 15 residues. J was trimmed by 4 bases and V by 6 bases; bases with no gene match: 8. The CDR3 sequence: CASRSSGEGTGELFF. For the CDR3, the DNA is TGTGCCAGCAGGTCTTCGGGGGAGGGCACCGGGGAGCTGTTTTTT.

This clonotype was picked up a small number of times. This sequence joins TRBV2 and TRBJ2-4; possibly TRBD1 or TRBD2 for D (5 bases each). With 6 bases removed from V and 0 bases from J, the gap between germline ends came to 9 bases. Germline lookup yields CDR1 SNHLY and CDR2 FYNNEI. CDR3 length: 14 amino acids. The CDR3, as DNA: TGTGCCAGCAGAGCCGGGACAGCCAAAAACATTCAGTACTTC. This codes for CASRAGTAKNIQYF.

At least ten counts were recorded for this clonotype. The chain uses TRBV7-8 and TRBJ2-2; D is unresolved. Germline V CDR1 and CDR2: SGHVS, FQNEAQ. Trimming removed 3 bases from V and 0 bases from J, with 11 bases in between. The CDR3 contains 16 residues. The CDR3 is CASSFLGSTNTGELFF. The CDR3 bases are TGTGCCAGCAGCTTTTTGGGCAGTACGAACACCGGGGAGCTGTTTTTT.

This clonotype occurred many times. CDR3 protein: CASSYETGETQYF. CDR3 DNA: TGTGCCAGCAGTTATGAAACAGGGGAGACCCAGTACTTC. The V call is TRBV6-5, the J call TRBJ2-5, with a weak D call TRBD1 (6 bases). The CDR3 runs 13 residues. Germline loops: CDR1 MNHEY, CDR2 SVGAGI. V was shortened by 3 bases and J by 5 bases, with 10 bases between the two germline ends.

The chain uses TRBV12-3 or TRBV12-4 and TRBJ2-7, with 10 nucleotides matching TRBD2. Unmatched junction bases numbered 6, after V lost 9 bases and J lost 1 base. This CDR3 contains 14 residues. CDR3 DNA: TGTGCCAGACTAACTAGCGGGGTATCCTACGAGCAGTACTTC. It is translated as CARLTSGVSYEQYF.

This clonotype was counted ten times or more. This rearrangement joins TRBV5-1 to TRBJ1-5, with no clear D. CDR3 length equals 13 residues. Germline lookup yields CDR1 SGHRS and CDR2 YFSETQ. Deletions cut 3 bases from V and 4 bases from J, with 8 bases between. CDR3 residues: CASSYEWNQPQHF. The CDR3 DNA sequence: TGCGCCAGCAGCTATGAGTGGAATCAGCCCCAGCATTTT.

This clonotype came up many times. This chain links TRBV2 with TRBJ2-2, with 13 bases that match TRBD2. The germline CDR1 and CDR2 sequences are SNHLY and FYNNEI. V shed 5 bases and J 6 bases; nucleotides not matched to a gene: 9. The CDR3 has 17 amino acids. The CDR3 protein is CASSKHLGLAGPGELFF. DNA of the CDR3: TGTGCCAGCAGTAAGCACCTGGGACTAGCGGGGCCCGGGGAGCTGTTTTTT.

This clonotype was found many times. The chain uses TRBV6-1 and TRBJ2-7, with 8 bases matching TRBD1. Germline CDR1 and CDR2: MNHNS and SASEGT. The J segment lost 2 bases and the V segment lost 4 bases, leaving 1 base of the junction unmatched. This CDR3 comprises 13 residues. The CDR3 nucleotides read TGTGCCAGCAGTGGGACAGGGCCCTACGAGCAGTACTTC. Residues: CASSGTGPYEQYF.

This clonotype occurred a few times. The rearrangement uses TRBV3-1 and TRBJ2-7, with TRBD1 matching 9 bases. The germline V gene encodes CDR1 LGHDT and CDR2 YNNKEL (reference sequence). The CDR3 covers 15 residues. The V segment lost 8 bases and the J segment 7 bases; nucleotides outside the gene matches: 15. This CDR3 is CASSLPGQGLLEQYF. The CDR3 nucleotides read TGTGCCAGCTCCCTGCCGGGACAGGGATTGTTGGAGCAGTACTTC.

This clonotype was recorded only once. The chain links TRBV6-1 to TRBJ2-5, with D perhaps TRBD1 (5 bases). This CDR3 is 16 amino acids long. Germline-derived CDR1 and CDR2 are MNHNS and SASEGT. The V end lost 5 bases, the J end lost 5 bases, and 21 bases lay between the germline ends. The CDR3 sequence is CASSPGLTGAGETQYF. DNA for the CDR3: TGTGCCAGCAGTCCCGGGCTGACCGGCGCAGGGGAGACCCAGTACTTC.

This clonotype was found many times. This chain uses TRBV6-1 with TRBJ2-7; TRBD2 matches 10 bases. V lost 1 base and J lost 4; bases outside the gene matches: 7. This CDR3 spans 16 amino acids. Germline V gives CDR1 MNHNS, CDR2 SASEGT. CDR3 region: CASSEDVAGGSYEQYF. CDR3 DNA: TGTGCCAGCAGTGAAGATGTAGCGGGGGGATCTTACGAGCAGTACTTC.